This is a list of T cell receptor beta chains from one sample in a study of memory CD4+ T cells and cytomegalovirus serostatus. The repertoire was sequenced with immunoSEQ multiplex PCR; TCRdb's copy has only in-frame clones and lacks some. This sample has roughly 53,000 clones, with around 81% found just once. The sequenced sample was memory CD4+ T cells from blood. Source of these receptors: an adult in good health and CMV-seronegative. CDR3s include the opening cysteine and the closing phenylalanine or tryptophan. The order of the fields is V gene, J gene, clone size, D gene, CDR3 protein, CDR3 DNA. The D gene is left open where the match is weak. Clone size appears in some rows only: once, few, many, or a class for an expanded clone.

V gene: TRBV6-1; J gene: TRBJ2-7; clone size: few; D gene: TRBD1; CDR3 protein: CASRTGTGAYEQYF; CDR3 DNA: TGTGCCAGCAGAACCGGGACAGGGGCCTACGAGCAGTACTTC
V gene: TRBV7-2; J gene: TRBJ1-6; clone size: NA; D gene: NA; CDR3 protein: CASSSAGVSPLHF; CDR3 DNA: TGTGCCAGCAGCTCCGCAGGTGTTTCACCCCTCCACTTT
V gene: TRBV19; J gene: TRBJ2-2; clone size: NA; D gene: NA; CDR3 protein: CASSQNTGELFF; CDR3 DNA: TGTGCCAGTAGTCAAAACACCGGGGAGCTGTTTTTT
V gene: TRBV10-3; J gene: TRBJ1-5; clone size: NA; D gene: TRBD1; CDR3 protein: CAISSPGQGTQPQHF; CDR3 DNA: TGTGCCATCAGTTCGCCGGGACAGGGGACTCAGCCCCAGCATTTT
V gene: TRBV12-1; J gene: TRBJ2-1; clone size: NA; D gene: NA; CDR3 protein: CASSQRGLDNEQFF; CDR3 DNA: TGTGCCAGCAGCCAAAGGGGACTAGACAATGAGCAGTTCTTC
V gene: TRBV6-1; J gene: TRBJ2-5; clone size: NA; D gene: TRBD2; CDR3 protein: CASSLRTSGETQYF; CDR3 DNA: TGTGCCAGCAGCCTAAGGACTAGCGGGGAGACCCAGTACTTC
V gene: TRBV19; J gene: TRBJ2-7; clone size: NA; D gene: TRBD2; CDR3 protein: CASSIDGAARTSDPYEQYF; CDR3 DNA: TGTGCCAGTAGTATAGATGGCGCCGCCAGGACTAGCGACCCTTACGAGCAGTACTTC
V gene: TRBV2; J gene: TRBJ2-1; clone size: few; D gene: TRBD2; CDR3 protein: CASSEWGLAGGNEQFF; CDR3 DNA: TGTGCCAGCAGTGAATGGGGACTAGCGGGAGGTAATGAGCAGTTCTTC
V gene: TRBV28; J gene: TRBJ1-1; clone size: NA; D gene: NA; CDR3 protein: CASSPGLDEAFF; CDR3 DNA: TGTGCCAGCAGCCCAGGGTTGGACGAAGCTTTCTTT
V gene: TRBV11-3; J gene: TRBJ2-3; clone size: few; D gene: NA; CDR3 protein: CASSLTMRDTQYF; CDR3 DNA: TGTGCCAGCAGCTTAACCATGCGTGATACGCAGTATTTT
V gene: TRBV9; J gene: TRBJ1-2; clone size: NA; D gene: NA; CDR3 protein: CASSVSSRPGAEGYTF; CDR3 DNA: TGTGCCAGCAGCGTATCCTCCCGTCCAGGGGCTGAAGGCTACACCTTC